The 10 T cell receptor beta chains below all came from one sample that was sequenced in a study of beta chain features in type 1 diabetes. Expressed TCRB transcripts were sequenced because the isolated RNA had all been reverse transcribed beforehand. Profiling relied on immunoSEQ multiplex PCR, and the TCRdb table lists in-frame clones only, not all of them. The sample lists about 410,000 clones; 11% to 15% were seen once. The sequencing sample was made of naive CD4+ T cells from blood. All receptors come from a man aged 30 to 45 in good health.

This chain connects TRBV7-7 to TRBJ2-5; D call uncertain. The CDR3 is made up of 15 amino acids. CDR1 is SSHAT, CDR2 FNYEAQ, per germline (reference sequence). The V and J ends lost 5 bases and 2 bases respectively, with 15 bases between them. CDR3 coding DNA: TGTGCCAGCAGCCCCCGCGCCAGTGGGCAAGAGACCCAGTACTTC. Protein sequence: CASSPRASGQETQYF. The full variable domain, in which reference TRBV7-7 and TRBJ2-5 provide the parts outside the CDR3, is GAGVSQSPRYKVTKRGQDVTLRCDPISSHATLYWYQQALGQGPEFLTYFNYEAQPDKSGLPSDRFSAERPEGSISTLTIQRTEQRDSAMYRCASSPRASGQETQYFGPGTRLLVL.

This clone was counted only a few times. The CDR3 bases are TGTGCCAGCACCCGGGTCGGGGGGAGCACAGATACGCAGTATTTT. This codes for CASTRVGGSTDTQYF. The chain is built from TRBV7-8 and TRBJ2-3; 7 bases are a match to TRBD2. The CDR3 has 15 amino acids. Trimming removed 7 bases from V and 0 bases from J; junction bases left unmatched: 7. Germline CDR1 reads SGHVS; CDR2 reads FQNEAQ.

The rearrangement joins TRBV27 to TRBJ1-1; the match to TRBD1 covers 8 bases. Germline trimming cut 4 bases from V and 5 bases from J; bases unmatched to any gene: 9. Germline CDR1 MNHEY, CDR2 SMNVEV (reference sequence). The CDR3 sequence is 15 residues long. The CDR3 is CASSSWTGRDTEAFF. The CDR3 region has the DNA TGTGCCAGCAGTTCGTGGACAGGGAGGGATACTGAAGCTTTCTTT.

The rearrangement links TRBV5-4 to TRBJ2-5; tentatively, D is TRBD2 (5 bases). The CDR3 length is 13 residues. Trimming left V 5 bases short and J 4 bases short, with 12 bases between. Germline V gives CDR1 SGHNT, CDR2 YYREEE (reference sequence). The CDR3 nucleotides read TGTGCCAGCAGACCCGGTGGAGGAGAGACCCAGTACTTC. Protein sequence: CASRPGGGETQYF.

The CDR3 protein is CASSLAGVNDNEQFF. The CDR3 DNA sequence: TGTGCCAGCAGCTTGGCGGGGGTCAACGACAATGAGCAGTTCTTC. The chain carries TRBV4-2 and TRBJ2-1, with 7 bases aligning to TRBD2. Looked up from germline, CDR1 is LGHNA and CDR2 is YNFKEQ. The V gene end was trimmed by 5 bases and the J gene end by 5 bases; junction bases not matched to a gene: 9. This CDR3 has 15 residues.

This chain links TRBV9 with TRBJ2-1, with D maybe TRBD1 (6 bases). Trimming removed 0 bases at V and 1 base at J, with 11 bases between. CDR3 length: 16 residues. Per the germline V gene, CDR1 is SGDLS and CDR2 is YYNGEE. The CDR3 loop reads CASSVGLGGSYNEQFF. In nucleotides, the CDR3 is TGTGCCAGCAGCGTAGGGCTAGGGGGATCCTACAATGAGCAGTTCTTC.

This clone was detected only a few times. This rearrangement joins TRBV5-8 to TRBJ2-1, with D hard to call. The CDR3 has 18 amino acids. CDR1 is SGHTS, CDR2 YDEGEE, per germline. V shed 7 bases and J shed 0 bases, with 23 bases lying between them. This CDR3 is CASRLGEAFAFSYNEQFF. CDR3 DNA: TGTGCCAGCCGACTTGGAGAGGCGTTTGCCTTCTCCTACAATGAGCAGTTCTTC. Supplemented by reference TRBV5-8 and TRBJ2-1, the full variable domain reads EAGVTQSPTHLIKTRGQQATLRCSPISGHTSVYWYQQALGLGLQFLLWYDEGEERNRGNFPPRFSGRQFPNYSSELNVNALELEDSALYLCASRLGEAFAFSYNEQFFGPGTRLTVL.

The rearrangement links TRBV5-1 to TRBJ2-5; TRBD1 or TRBD2 may be the D gene (5 bases each). The V gene lost 4 bases and the J gene lost 4 bases, with 14 bases spanning the gap. Germline V lookup: CDR1 SGHRS, CDR2 YFSETQ. CDR3 length: 14 residues. The CDR3 loop is CASSRDRWIETQYF. DNA for the CDR3: TGCGCCAGCAGCAGGGACCGGTGGATAGAGACCCAGTACTTC.

In this sample, this clone turned up a few times. The chain is built from TRBV7-9 and TRBJ2-5; D call uncertain. V lost 5 bases to trimming and J lost 5 bases, with 18 bases between them. Germline-derived CDR1 and CDR2 are SEHNR and FQNEAQ (reference sequence). CDR3 length: 15 amino acids. CDR3 nucleotides: TGTGCCAGCAGCGCACGGTCCAGGCTTGGGGAGACCCAGTACTTC. Translated: CASSARSRLGETQYF.

V and J are TRBV19 and TRBJ2-3; 7 nucleotides match TRBD2. The trim removed 6 bases at V and 2 bases at J, leaving 8 bases unmatched. Germline-derived CDR1 and CDR2 are LNHDA and SQIVND (reference sequence). The CDR3 is made up of 15 amino acids. CDR3 sequence: CASSLLAADTDTQYF. The DNA for the CDR3 is TGTGCCAGTAGCCTTCTAGCGGCCGACACAGATACGCAGTATTTT.